This T cell receptor beta chain emerged from a study of HIV-infected patients and healthy controls (dated by TCRdb to between 2012 and 2015). CDR1 SGHTS and CDR2 YDEGEE were looked up in the germline V gene. From the cysteine through the phenylalanine, the CDR3 covers 15 amino acids. Only CDR3 DNA is held: 45 bases, read in frame from base 1. Trimming at the junction amounts to 4 bases on V and 0 bases on J, and the germline ends lie 11 bases apart. Comments on this clonotype: Its antigen target is currently unknown. One base away there is no much larger clone; base qualities are not given.

Library generation was performed with 5' RACE. Reads for this sample came from an Illumina MiSeq. The raw public data were reprocessed by TCRdb itself: fastp quality trimming at Q25, MiXCR clonotype calling, in-frame beta chains only. Each entry is one CDR3 protein sequence, shown with its most common DNA and genes. The sample table contains about 67,000 distinct CDR3 sequences; only one count was recorded for about 15% of them. Approximately 5.4% of the sample comes from the top ten. The V and J segments used are TRBV5-8 and TRBJ1-5, with no confident D gene call. Material for sequencing was CD4+ T cells from blood. The TCR sequence derives from a human donor in good health. For the CDR3, the sequence is CASSPDGYSNQPQHF. The DNA is TGTGCCAGCAGCCCGGACGGATATAGCAATCAGCCCCAGCATTTT.